These 23 T cell receptor beta chains were sequenced from one sample in a study of blood T cell repertoires in COVID-19. Profiling relied on immunoSEQ multiplex PCR, and the TCRdb table lists in-frame clones only, not all of them. The table records 120,000 to 150,000 clones, 80% to 85% of them present only once. The source material was PBMCs or T cells enriched from blood (not recorded which). These receptors were taken from a man between 40 and 49 years old with acute COVID-19.

V usage is TRBV2 and J usage is TRBJ2-7; 9 bases match TRBD2. V was clipped by 2 bases and J by 3 bases; unmatched bases: 5. Per germline, CDR1 SNHLY and CDR2 FYNNEI. This CDR3 has 15 residues. The chain's CDR3 is CASSEQAGGGYEQYF. The CDR3 DNA follows: TGTGCCAGCAGTGAACAAGCGGGGGGTGGCTACGAGCAGTACTTC.

V gene TRBV24-1 combines with J gene TRBJ2-3, with D perhaps matching TRBD2 (6 bases). V was cut by 3 bases and J by 4 bases, with 13 bases left in between. CDR3 size: 15 residues. CDR1 is KGHDR, CDR2 SFDVKD, per germline. The CDR3 sequence: CATSDAGRGPDTQYF. CDR3 coding DNA: TGTGCCACCAGTGATGCGGGGCGCGGGCCAGATACGCAGTATTTT.

J is TRBJ1-3 and V is TRBV7-6; D gene uncertain. V lost 3 bases and J 0 bases, leaving 12 bases between the germline ends. The germline V gene has CDR1 SGHVS and CDR2 FNYEAQ. This CDR3 has 16 residues. The chain's CDR3 is CASSFPPLRSGNTIYF. DNA of the CDR3: TGTGCCAGCAGCTTTCCCCCCCTCCGCTCTGGAAACACCATATATTTT.

This chain uses TRBV5-4 with TRBJ1-1; D might be TRBD1 (6 bases). The V gene lost 0 bases and the J gene lost 9 bases, with 15 bases spanning the gap. From germline, CDR1 is SGHNT and CDR2 YYREEE (reference sequence). The CDR3 consists of 14 residues. CDR3 amino acids: CASSLGPGQGKAFF. In DNA form, the CDR3 reads TGTGCCAGCAGCTTGGGCCCGGGACAAGGGAAAGCTTTCTTT.

This clone was recorded once. The chain combines TRBV5-1 with TRBJ1-1; possible D gene TRBD1, 5 bases. The V and J ends lost 3 bases and 2 bases respectively, with 14 bases between them. This CDR3 is built from 15 residues. Germline V CDR1 and CDR2: SGHRS, YFSETQ. The CDR3 loop reads CASSSSGGFNTEAFF. CDR3 DNA sequence: TGCGCCAGCAGCTCCAGTGGGGGGTTTAACACTGAAGCTTTCTTT.

The chain combines TRBV7-6 with TRBJ1-2; 8 bases are shared with TRBD1. The CDR3 length is 16 residues. Trimming at V came to 5 bases and at J to 4 bases, leaving 12 bases not matched to a gene. Germline CDR1 and CDR2: SGHVS and FNYEAQ. This CDR3 reads CASSPARDRTTYGYTF. The CDR3 DNA follows: TGTGCCAGCAGCCCCGCACGGGACAGGACAACCTATGGCTACACCTTC.

The chain employs TRBV18 and TRBJ2-2; the match to TRBD2 covers 10 bases. The CDR3 length is 15 residues. V lost 3 bases, J lost 4 bases, and 2 bases stayed unmatched. The germline CDR1 and CDR2 sequences are KGHSH and LQKENI. The CDR3 region is CASSPGLAFTGELFF. In DNA, the CDR3 is TGTGCCAGCTCACCGGGACTAGCGTTCACCGGGGAGCTGTTTTTT.

The chain is built from TRBV18 and TRBJ1-2; D not resolved. CDR1 KGHSH and CDR2 LQKENI come from the germline V gene. The V gene lost 3 bases and the J gene lost 2 bases, with 19 bases spanning the gap. The length of the CDR3 is 17 residues. This CDR3 reads CASSPEGRNQPNYGYTF. The CDR3 DNA reads as TGTGCCAGCTCACCGGAAGGGAGGAACCAGCCCAACTATGGCTACACCTTC.

This chain links TRBV5-1 with TRBJ2-6, with D uncertain. Germline V CDR1 and CDR2: SGHRS, YFSETQ. V lost 4 bases to trimming and J lost 0 bases, with 11 bases between them. The CDR3 consists of 16 residues. The CDR3 bases are TGCGCCAGCAGCCGTGACACCGTCTCTGGGGCCAACGTCCTGACTTTC. It translates to CASSRDTVSGANVLTF.

The chain employs TRBV27 and TRBJ2-7, with 7 bases fitting TRBD1. V lost 7 bases, J lost 3 bases, and 9 bases stayed unmatched. The germline V gene encodes CDR1 MNHEY and CDR2 SMNVEV (reference sequence). This CDR3 is built from 14 residues. Here the CDR3 DNA reads TGTGCCAGCAAAGCTTGGGGGACAGTCTACGAGCAGTACTTC. It yields the protein CASKAWGTVYEQYF.

The rearrangement uses TRBV24-1 and TRBJ2-6; perhaps TRBD1 as D (6 bases). CDR3 length: 21 amino acids. Trimming removed 4 bases at V and 0 bases at J, with 24 bases between. The germline V gene has CDR1 KGHDR and CDR2 SFDVKD. As DNA, the CDR3 is TGTGCCACCAGTGAAGACCCGCTCACCGGGACACCCAGCTCTGGGGCCAACGTCCTGACTTTC. It specifies CATSEDPLTGTPSSGANVLTF.

The chain uses TRBV28 and TRBJ1-2; D is perhaps TRBD1 (6 bases). Between the trimmed V and J ends, which lost 3 bases and 8 bases, there was a span of 22 bases. Germline V gene lookup returns CDR1 MDHEN and CDR2 SYDVKM. The CDR3 has 16 residues. DNA for the CDR3: TGTGCCAGCAGTTTTCATGACTTACAGGGTCCGGGCGGCTACACCTTC. It specifies CASSFHDLQGPGGYTF.

The DNA of the CDR3 is TGCAGTGCTAGTTCGGTGACAGGGCGGGACGAGCAGTACTTC. Protein sequence: CSASSVTGRDEQYF. V and J are TRBV20-1 and TRBJ2-7; 7 nucleotides match TRBD1. In germline, CDR1 is DFQATT, CDR2 SNEGSKA (reference sequence). This CDR3 spans 14 amino acids. V trimming: 3 bases; J trimming: 5 bases; junction bases outside the gene matches: 10.

The gene calls are TRBV27 and TRBJ1-1; a weak D match, TRBD1 (5 bases). This CDR3 is built from 15 residues. V lost 2 bases and J 6 bases, leaving 16 bases between the germline ends. Germline values: CDR1 MNHEY, CDR2 SMNVEV (reference sequence). The CDR3 bases are TGTGCCAGCAGTTTAGGGACCCTACGGGGGTCTGAAGCTTTCTTT. Amino acid sequence: CASSLGTLRGSEAFF.

J is TRBJ1-1 and V is TRBV4-1; TRBD1 matches 11 bases. The CDR3 covers 18 residues. V trimming: 0 bases; J trimming: 5 bases; junction bases outside the gene matches: 11. Germline V gene sequence: CDR1 MGHRA, CDR2 YSYEKL. The DNA of the CDR3 is TGCGCCAGCAGCCAAGAATTCCTAGGGACAGGGGGATTTACTGAAGCTTTCTTT. It specifies CASSQEFLGTGGFTEAFF.

This chain uses TRBV30 with TRBJ1-2; D not resolved. CDR1 and CDR2 from the germline V gene are GTSNPN and SVGIG (reference sequence). The CDR3 spans 13 residues. V lost 5 bases to trimming and J lost 1 base, with 11 bases between them. The CDR3 region is CAWEGDFNYGYTF. The DNA for the CDR3 is TGTGCCTGGGAAGGAGATTTTAACTATGGCTACACCTTC.

The gene calls are TRBV18 and TRBJ1-3; D possibly corresponds to TRBD1 (5 bases). The V end was cut by 0 bases, the J end by 7 bases, with 16 bases between. The CDR3 spans 16 residues. In germline, CDR1 is KGHSH, CDR2 LQKENI. CDR3 residues: CASSPPTAGLGNTIYF. The CDR3 DNA reads as TGTGCCAGCTCACCACCGACGGCAGGGCTTGGGAACACCATATATTTT.

The CDR3 sequence: CASSLAPSGGGREQFF. In nucleotides, the CDR3 is TGTGCCAGCAGCTTAGCCCCTAGCGGGGGAGGTCGGGAGCAGTTCTTC. The chain is built from TRBV7-2 and TRBJ2-1; 10 bases fit TRBD2. V lost 0 bases to trimming and J lost 10 bases; unmatched junction nucleotides: 9. Germline V CDR1 and CDR2: SGHTA, FQGNSA. The CDR3 covers 16 residues.

This sequence joins TRBV7-2 and TRBJ2-3; perhaps TRBD2 as D (6 bases). Germline CDR1 is SGHTA and CDR2 is FQGNSA. The CDR3 runs 14 residues. The ends were cut back, 0 bases at V and 3 bases at J, with 7 bases in the middle. CDR3 residues: CASSLARETDTQYF. Here the CDR3 DNA reads TGTGCCAGCAGCTTAGCTCGGGAGACAGATACGCAGTATTTT.

V gene TRBV6-2 or TRBV6-3 combines with J gene TRBJ2-5; 16 nucleotides line up with TRBD2. The J segment lost 4 bases and the V segment lost 5 bases, leaving 4 bases of the junction unmatched. The CDR3 runs 16 residues. CDR1 MNHEY and CDR2 SVGEGT come from the germline V gene. DNA of the CDR3: TGTGCCAGCAGTAAGGGACTAGCGGGGGGGCGAGAGACCCAGTACTTC. This translates into CASSKGLAGGRETQYF.

The CDR3 region is CASSFGQGYDQPQHF. CDR3 DNA: TGTGCCAGTAGTTTCGGACAGGGGTACGATCAGCCCCAGCATTTT. The chain combines TRBV19 with TRBJ1-5, with TRBD1 matching over 9 bases. This CDR3 is 15 amino acids long. Germline values: CDR1 LNHDA, CDR2 SQIVND (reference sequence). V was clipped by 5 bases and J by 5 bases; unmatched bases: 7.

This chain uses TRBV27 with TRBJ2-7; maybe TRBD1 (6 bases). Germline assignment: CDR1 MNHEY and CDR2 SMNVEV (reference sequence). Between the trimmed V and J ends, which lost 4 bases and 2 bases, there was a span of 18 bases. The CDR3 totals 16 residues. CDR3 amino acids: CASSSWTARPTYEQYF. Written as DNA, the CDR3 is TGTGCCAGCAGTTCCTGGACAGCCCGACCAACCTACGAGCAGTACTTC.

The chain is built from TRBV7-2 and TRBJ2-1, with 10 bases matching TRBD2. Germline CDR1 SGHTA, CDR2 FQGNSA. V shed 4 bases and J 6 bases; nucleotides not matched to a gene: 6. The CDR3 length is 15 residues. The CDR3 DNA reads TGTGCCAGCAGCTACCTAGCGGGAGCAGCCAATGAGCAGTTCTTC. As protein: CASSYLAGAANEQFF.